Given below is one T cell receptor beta chain in context. The junction had 3 bases not matched to a gene; V was cut back by 5 bases and J by 2 bases. The CDR3 contains 14 residues. This sample was taken from a study of identical twins. TCRdb recomputed calls from the 5' RACE reads with MiXCR, one row per CDR3 protein. Of about 520,000 distinct CDR3 sequences detected, less than 25% appear once; the ten largest clones hold around 0.9%. This sample was also put to use in a study of T cells expressing NK-cell markers.

This sequence originates from a woman between 18 and 29 years old in good health. The chain employs TRBV12-3 or TRBV12-4 and TRBJ2-7; TRBD2 agrees at 10 bases. What was sequenced was CD4+ T cells sorted from blood. Here the CDR3 reads CASSGLAEAYEQYF. The CDR3 DNA follows: TGTGCCAGCAGTGGACTAGCGGAGGCCTACGAGCAGTACTTC.